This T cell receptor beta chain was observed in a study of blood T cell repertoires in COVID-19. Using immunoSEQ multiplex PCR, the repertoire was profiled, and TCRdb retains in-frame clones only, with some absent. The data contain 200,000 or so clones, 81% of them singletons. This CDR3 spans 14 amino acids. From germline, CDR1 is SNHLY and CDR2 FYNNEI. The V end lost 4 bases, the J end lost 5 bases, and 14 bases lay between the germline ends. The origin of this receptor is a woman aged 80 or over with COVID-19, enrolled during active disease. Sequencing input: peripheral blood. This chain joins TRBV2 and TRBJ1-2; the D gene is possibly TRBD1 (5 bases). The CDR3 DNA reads TGTGCCAGCAGTGCCGGCCTGCAGGGTTATGGCTACACCTTC. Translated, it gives CASSAGLQGYGYTF.